The 25 T cell receptor beta chains reported below all come from one sample, sequenced in a study of identical twins. TCRdb processed the 5' RACE reads anew with MiXCR; each CDR3 protein has one entry. The repertoire has some 330,000 distinct CDR3 sequences, 9% to 10% of them found once; the top ten carry about 8.1%. Sequenced input: naive T cells sorted from blood. The source is a woman aged 50 to 65 in good health.

This clonotype was seen only a few times. The chain joins TRBV30 to TRBJ1-2, with no clear D. The V and J ends lost 6 bases and 8 bases respectively, with 7 bases between them. Germline CDR1 is GTSNPN and CDR2 is SVGIG (reference sequence). This CDR3 contains 9 residues. The CDR3 protein is CACPEGYTF. The CDR3 DNA reads as TGTGCCTGCCCGGAGGGCTACACCTTC.

At least ten counts were recorded for this clonotype. The gene calls are TRBV12-3 or TRBV12-4 and TRBJ2-5, with TRBD2 identical over 10 bases. The CDR3 sequence is 16 residues long. V shed 2 bases, J shed 3 bases, and the junction held 6 bases outside the gene matches. The CDR3 bases are TGTGCCAGCAGTTTAAGAGCGGGAGGGGTGGAAGAGACCCAGTACTTC. The encoded protein is CASSLRAGGVEETQYF.

The rearrangement joins TRBV4-2 to TRBJ2-3, with 10 bases that match TRBD2. With V trimmed by 3 bases and J by 4 bases, 7 bases remained unmatched. This CDR3 comprises 16 residues. The germline V gene has CDR1 LGHNA and CDR2 YNFKEQ. The CDR3 DNA sequence: TGTGCCAGCAGCCAGGAAACTAGCGGGACGGCAGATACGCAGTATTTT. Translating gives CASSQETSGTADTQYF.

V gene TRBV2 combines with J gene TRBJ2-7; D is unclear. Germline assignment: CDR1 SNHLY and CDR2 FYNNEI. This CDR3 is built from 14 residues. With 8 bases removed from V and 1 base from J, the gap between germline ends came to 15 bases. CDR3 nucleotides: TGTGCCAGCGAAGAGAACGAAGCGTCCTACGAGCAGTACTTC. It is translated as CASEENEASYEQYF.

This clonotype was seen repeatedly, ten times or more. The chain carries TRBV4-1 and TRBJ1-1; TRBD1 aligns across 9 bases. This CDR3 region has 15 residues. With V trimmed by 2 bases and J by 5 bases, 6 bases remained unmatched. Germline CDR1 and CDR2: MGHRA and YSYEKL. The CDR3 DNA follows: TGCGCCAGCAGCCAATCGGGACAGGGTAGAACTGAAGCTTTCTTT. Amino acid sequence: CASSQSGQGRTEAFF.

In its sample, this clonotype was seen many times. In nucleotides, the CDR3 is TGTGCCAGCAGCCCATTAGCGTTGGAGCAGTTCTTC. This sequence encodes CASSPLALEQFF. The V and J genes are TRBV14 and TRBJ2-1, with a tentative D call TRBD2 (5 bases). The CDR3 has 12 residues. The V end was cut by 4 bases, the J end by 10 bases, with 11 bases between. Per germline, CDR1 SGHDN and CDR2 FVKESK.

This clonotype was detected many times. V and J are TRBV13 and TRBJ1-2, with TRBD1 identical over 7 bases. Germline CDR1 reads PRHDT; CDR2 reads FYEKMQ (reference sequence). The length of the CDR3 is 15 residues. Trimming removed 4 bases from V and 0 bases from J; junction bases left unmatched: 5. The CDR3 here is CASSSGTEANYGYTF. Written as DNA, the CDR3 is TGTGCCAGCAGCTCAGGGACAGAAGCTAACTATGGCTACACCTTC. Full variable domain (outside the CDR3, taken from reference TRBV13 and TRBJ1-2): AAGVIQSPRHLIKEKRETATLKCYPIPRHDTVYWYQQGPGQDPQFLISFYEKMQSDKGSIPDRFSAQQFSDYHSELNMSSLELGDSALYFCASSSGTEANYGYTFGSGTRLTVV.

This clonotype was seen repeatedly, ten times or more. The chain employs TRBV12-3 or TRBV12-4 and TRBJ1-1; D ambiguous. Trimming left V 5 bases short and J 9 bases short, with 16 bases between. The length of the CDR3 is 13 residues. CDR3 bases: TGTGCCAGCAGTACGCAACTAGGGAGCAAAGCTTTCTTT. Protein product: CASSTQLGSKAFF.

CDR3 region: CASSHRTSGRQETQYF. CDR3 DNA sequence: TGTGCCAGCAGCCATCGGACTAGCGGTAGACAAGAGACCCAGTACTTC. The rearrangement joins TRBV7-8 to TRBJ2-5, with 10 bases matching TRBD2. The V gene's germline CDR1 is SGHVS and CDR2 FQNEAQ. This CDR3 comprises 16 residues. V shed 5 bases, J shed 2 bases, and the junction held 8 bases outside the gene matches.

This chain connects TRBV27 to TRBJ2-7; D perhaps matches TRBD1 (5 bases). Germline V gene sequence: CDR1 MNHEY, CDR2 SMNVEV (reference sequence). Trimming took off 4 bases at V and 1 base at J, with 11 bases between the two ends. The CDR3 totals 14 residues. The CDR3 nucleotides read TGTGCCAGCAGTTCCTTGGACAAGTCCTACGAGCAGTACTTC. Amino acids: CASSSLDKSYEQYF.

This clonotype was recorded a few times. The rearrangement joins TRBV29-1 to TRBJ2-1; 8 nucleotides agree with TRBD2. The CDR3 is 16 residues long. Looked up from germline, CDR1 is SQVTM and CDR2 is ANQGSEA. J gave up 0 bases and V 2 bases, and 6 bases lay outside the gene matches. Here the CDR3 DNA reads TGCAGCGTTGAAAGGATAGCGGGGACCTCCTACAATGAGCAGTTCTTC. As protein: CSVERIAGTSYNEQFF.

The chain links TRBV7-8 to TRBJ2-5; 8 nucleotides line up with TRBD1. In germline, CDR1 is SGHVS, CDR2 FQNEAQ. J was trimmed by 7 bases and V by 5 bases; bases with no gene match: 9. The length of the CDR3 is 14 residues. The CDR3 region is CASSQDRAGVTQYF. DNA for the CDR3: TGTGCCAGCAGCCAGGACAGGGCGGGCGTGACCCAGTACTTC.

This sequence joins TRBV14 and TRBJ2-7; TRBD2 matches at 7 bases. The CDR3 sequence is 15 residues long. Trimming cost V 1 base and J 7 bases; bases outside gene matches: 10. Germline CDR1 and CDR2: SGHDN and FVKESK. The CDR3 loop is CASSQAAGVGVEQYV. The CDR3 DNA is TGTGCCAGCAGCCAAGCGGCGGGAGTTGGTGTTGAGCAGTACGTC.

Here the CDR3 DNA reads TGCGCCAGCAGCTTGGTCACAACGAACACTGAAGCTTTCTTT. Protein: CASSLVTTNTEAFF. The genes are TRBV5-1 and TRBJ1-1; D is ambiguous. Between the trimmed V and J ends, which lost 0 bases and 1 base, there was a span of 7 bases. The CDR3 runs 14 residues. Germline-derived CDR1 and CDR2 are SGHRS and YFSETQ. Together with reference TRBV5-1 and TRBJ1-1, the CDR3 gives the full variable domain: KAGVTQTPRYLIKTRGQQVTLSCSPISGHRSVSWYQQTPGQGLQFLFEYFSETQRNKGNFPGRFSGRQFSNSRSEMNVSTLELGDSALYLCASSLVTTNTEAFFGQGTRLTVV.

This clonotype came up a few times. The chain couples TRBV14 to TRBJ2-7; 12 bases match TRBD2. Trimming at V came to 1 base and at J to 5 bases, leaving 9 bases not matched to a gene. The CDR3 has 17 residues. Germline V CDR1 and CDR2: SGHDN, FVKESK. The CDR3 protein is CASSQGVLAGGYHEQYF. CDR3 DNA sequence: TGTGCCAGCAGCCAAGGGGTACTAGCGGGAGGTTATCACGAGCAGTACTTC.

This chain uses TRBV11-2 with TRBJ2-5; D perhaps matches TRBD1 (6 bases). The V gene lost 3 bases and the J gene lost 2 bases, with 13 bases spanning the gap. The CDR3 totals 15 residues. CDR1 and CDR2 (germline): SGHAT, FQNNGV. The CDR3: CASSLVFGQQETQYF. Here the CDR3 DNA reads TGTGCCAGCAGCTTGGTTTTCGGACAGCAAGAGACCCAGTACTTC.

Ten or more counts support this clonotype. The V and J genes are TRBV12-3 or TRBV12-4 and TRBJ1-5, with D possibly matching TRBD1 (6 bases). V lost 8 bases and J lost 6, with 23 bases in between. This CDR3 has 16 amino acids. The CDR3 spells CASGSTGGAGGQPQHF. CDR3 in DNA: TGTGCCAGCGGATCAACCGGGGGGGCGGGGGGTCAGCCCCAGCATTTT.

This clonotype was found many times. The J gene is TRBJ2-5, the V gene TRBV24-1, with D tentatively TRBD1 (6 bases). Trimming removed 3 bases from V and 5 bases from J, with 18 bases in between. The V gene's germline CDR1 is KGHDR and CDR2 SFDVKD. The CDR3 loop spans 16 amino acids. In nucleotides, the CDR3 is TGTGCCACCAGTGATGAGGGACAAACGAACGAGGAGACCCAGTACTTC. This translates into CATSDEGQTNEETQYF.

The chain uses TRBV5-5 and TRBJ1-6; unclear D gene. Between the trimmed V and J ends, which lost 2 bases and 0 bases, there was a span of 9 bases. Looked up from germline, CDR1 is SGHKS and CDR2 is YYEKEE (reference sequence). This CDR3 is 16 amino acids long. The CDR3 DNA follows: TGTGCCAGCAGCTTACTCCAGAGCTCCTATAATTCACCCCTCCACTTT. The encoded protein is CASSLLQSSYNSPLHF.

This clonotype was recorded at least ten times. The chain combines TRBV10-3 with TRBJ2-1; D ambiguous. CDR1 and CDR2 from the germline V gene are ENHRY and SYGVKD. The CDR3 spans 12 residues. V was shortened by 8 bases and J by 5 bases, with 10 bases between the two germline ends. Here the CDR3 DNA reads TGTGCCATCGGCCTAGGGAACAATGAGCAGTTCTTC. It translates to CAIGLGNNEQFF.

This clonotype was observed a few times. One end of the junction does not line up with germline, which may come from a read error. This chain links TRBV29-1 with TRBJ2-1, with 9 bases that match TRBD1. Germline CDR1 is SQVTM and CDR2 is ANQGSEA. The CDR3 extends over 13 amino acids. The chain's CDR3 is CSGETGGNNGQFF. In DNA, the CDR3 is TGCAGCGGGGAGACAGGGGGTAACAATGGGCAGTTCTTC.

V gene TRBV11-2 combines with J gene TRBJ1-1; tentatively, D is TRBD1 (6 bases). Germline CDR1 SGHAT, CDR2 FQNNGV. There are 17 residues in the CDR3. V was pared by 1 base and J by 1 base, with 16 bases between. CDR3 bases: TGTGCCAGCAGCTTAGGGGAGGTATGGACAGAGAACACTGAAGCTTTCTTT. Translation: CASSLGEVWTENTEAFF.

This clonotype was seen a handful of times. V gene TRBV20-1 combines with J gene TRBJ2-1; D gene uncertain. In germline, CDR1 is DFQATT, CDR2 SNEGSKA (reference sequence). The CDR3 loop spans 11 amino acids. V was clipped by 3 bases and J by 10 bases, with 10 bases between them. The DNA of the CDR3 is TGCAGTGCTAGGGTCAGGCAGGAGCAGTTCTTC. Amino acids: CSARVRQEQFF.

DNA of the CDR3: TGTGCCAGCAGCCGCCCTAGCGGGAGTCGAGATACGCAGTATTTT. Its translation is CASSRPSGSRDTQYF. V gene TRBV7-9 combines with J gene TRBJ2-3; 10 bases map to TRBD2. Germline V gene sequence: CDR1 SEHNR, CDR2 FQNEAQ (reference sequence). The CDR3 is 15 amino acids. Trimming cost V 5 bases and J 5 bases; bases outside gene matches: 7.

This clonotype was observed a few times. This rearrangement joins TRBV20-1 to TRBJ2-3; a possible D gene is TRBD2 (6 bases). The CDR3 covers 15 residues. Looked up from germline, CDR1 is DFQATT and CDR2 is SNEGSKA (reference sequence). V lost 6 bases, J lost 2 bases, and 18 bases lay in between. The DNA for the CDR3 is TGCAGTGCCCTAAACCCCGGCGGGAACACAGATACGCAGTATTTT. This translates into CSALNPGGNTDTQYF.